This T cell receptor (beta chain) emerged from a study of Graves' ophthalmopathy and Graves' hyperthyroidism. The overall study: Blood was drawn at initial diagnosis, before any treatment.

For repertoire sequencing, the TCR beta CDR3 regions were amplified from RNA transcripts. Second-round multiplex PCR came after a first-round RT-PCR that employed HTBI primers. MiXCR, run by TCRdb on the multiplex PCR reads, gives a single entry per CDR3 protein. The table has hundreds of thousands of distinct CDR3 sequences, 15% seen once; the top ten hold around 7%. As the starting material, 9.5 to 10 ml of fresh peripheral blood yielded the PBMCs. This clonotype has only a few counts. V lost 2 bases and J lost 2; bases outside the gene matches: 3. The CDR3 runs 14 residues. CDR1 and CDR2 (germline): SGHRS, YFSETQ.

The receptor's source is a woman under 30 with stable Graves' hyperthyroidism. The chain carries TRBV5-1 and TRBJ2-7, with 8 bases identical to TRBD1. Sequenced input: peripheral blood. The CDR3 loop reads CASSFTGGAYEQYF. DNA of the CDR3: TGCGCCAGCAGCTTCACAGGGGGAGCCTACGAGCAGTACTTC.